This T cell receptor (beta chain) was observed in a study of T cells in women clearing cervical HPV infection (dated by TCRdb to 2017 to 2018). Study-level background: Cases were about two dozen women with histologically confirmed HPV16-related CIN3 or worse, including a couple of invasive cancers. In the parent cohort, some 10,000 women aged 18 or older were enrolled in Guanacaste, Costa Rica, during about 1992 to 1994 and were followed for six to seven years. The controls were 25 women whose single incident HPV16 infection cleared within 12 months with no development of precancer or cancer. Median age was about 35 years in cases versus just over 37 in controls, and baseline characteristics did not differ significantly. Case blood was taken at the visit when the lesion was first identified, whereas control blood was taken when infection was no longer detected. Cases and controls were matched on year of sample collection and on age within five years. Among cases, blood sampling came a median of roughly 140 days after lesion detection, with an interquartile range of about 85 to 220 days. This exploratory proof-of-principle case-control study, nested within the Guanacaste HPV Natural History Study in Costa Rica, compared TCR repertoires among women with different cervical HPV16 outcomes. HLA typing was available for only a few women, so HLA type could not be excluded as a confounder. Five blinded duplicates per group were added as quality controls, giving around 60 samples: 50 or so participants and approximately ten replicates.

Using the immunoSEQ assay, multiplex PCR amplified TCR beta CDR3 regions from an average of around 1,300 ng of genomic DNA per sample. To correct primer bias, the assay used a complete synthetic TCR repertoire to set an amplification baseline. The amplicons were sequenced using the Illumina platform. In the paper's pipeline: Sequence errors were corrected by clustering with frequency ratios and a modified nearest-neighbor algorithm, and the sequences were then analyzed in the immunoSEQ Analyzer using IMGT gene definitions. At each rarefaction depth, TCR richness and evenness were averaged across 20 rarefaction repeats, and any sample with fewer sequences than the depth was left out. V, D and J gene relative abundances were compared between groups with Wilcoxon rank sum tests, applying FDR correction. An intraclass correlation of around 96% for TCR richness and an average of around 80% across some 70 gene segments were obtained from the blinded duplicates. In its TCRdb copy, this immuneACCESS table keeps in-frame sequences only and misses some clones. Where compared with another copy, unresolved V genes explain less than half of these, and the others have no known cause. That table furnishes V, J and clone size, whereas the DNA furnished D and trimming. This sample's table has entries for around 39,000 clones. 6.4% of the sample comes from the top ten.

Every participant had a single incident cervical HPV16 infection, and women with prevalent HPV16 infections were excluded. Cervical HPV DNA was detected with MY09/MY11 PCR, and genotyping was done with dot-blot hybridization. Roughly 16 mL of heparinized blood were centrifuged, and the buffy coat was split into aliquots, frozen at -30 degrees C, and then kept at -80 degrees C. QIAGEN kits were used to extract genomic DNA from buffy coat specimens. On this clone: This clone's antigen is unknown. With the read ending 3 residues before the CDR3 end, the germline J gene is used to fill in that end.

Summary of the overall study and its limitations: Because of the cross-sectional design, the study could not determine whether the associations came before infection or resulted from infection, and neither effector/memory subsets nor HPV-specific T cells were isolated. Significantly higher TCR repertoire richness was observed in CIN3+ cases than in controls across sequencing depths, whereas no difference in evenness was found. T-cell numbers per sample were unknown, so richness differences could reflect varying T-cell content rather than repertoire biology. Lower TRBV6-7 relative abundance was observed in cases than in controls (0.11% versus 0.16%; Bonferroni P = 0.0008). By combining richness with V gene abundances, random forest classifiers separated cases from controls with an estimated AUC of roughly 0.8.

V and J lose 4 bases and 2 bases, and a span of 14 bases separates them. As encoded in the germline V gene, CDR1 is SGDLS while CDR2 is YYNGEE. Reading from cysteine to phenylalanine, the CDR3 counts 15 amino acids. Part of the CDR3 DNA is given, 36 bases translated from base 1. The clonotype comes from a woman aged 18 to 75 with a cervical HPV16 infection that either progressed to CIN3+ or cleared (not recorded which). Recombination joined TRBV9 with TRBJ2-3; possibly the D gene is TRBD2, per 6 matching bases. The sample consisted of blood buffy coat. The sequenced CDR3 bases are TGTGCCAGCAGCCACCCACGGGGGTACACAGATACG. The resulting protein is CASSHPRGYTDT. The full CDR3 sequence reads CASSHPRGYTDTQYF. Here the CDR3 is joined to the reference TRBV9 and TRBJ2-3 genes, and the full variable domain is: DSGVTQTPKHLITATGQRVTLRCSPRSGDLSVYWYQQSLDQGLQFLIQYYNGEERAKGNILERFSAQQFPDLHSELNLSSLELGDSALYFCASSHPRGYTDTQYFGPGTRLTVL.